The sequence of this TCR beta chain was determined in a study of T-cell reconstitution after alpha-beta-depleted transplantation in children. Overall study results and limits: Newly produced T cells mostly provided counts and TCRbeta diversity after one year, as hyperexpanded clones declined. In patients about two months after transplant, alpha-beta T cells reportedly arose from several hundred expanded graft clones. Surviving recipient T cells and intrathymic progenitors accounted for some patients' high TCRbeta diversity at day 60.

The authors prepared the TCRbeta library with unique molecular identifiers. TCRdb reprocessed the PCR reads with MiXCR, giving one entry per CDR3 protein. The data show around 6,700 distinct CDR3 sequences, roughly 10% seen once. This clonotype counts as medium-sized. Its specificity is unknown. CDR3 size: 15 residues. Germline values: CDR1 MDHEN, CDR2 SYDVKM. The junction had 11 bases not matched to a gene; V was cut back by 5 bases and J by 6 bases. This sample comprised PBMCs, mostly from graft donor cells, obtained 180 days after TCRalphabeta/CD19-depleted stem cell transplant. The chain uses TRBV28 and TRBJ2-7; 9 bases line up with TRBD2. The receptor was isolated from a child under two years old who had a stem cell transplant for acute myeloid leukemia, so the T cells may come from the graft donor. The DNA of the CDR3 is TGTGCCAGCAGTCCCTCCGGACTAGCGTGGCGCGAGCAGTACTTC. Its translation is CASSPSGLAWREQYF.